This T cell receptor beta chain came from a study of somatic mutations in cytotoxic T cells in rheumatoid arthritis (dated by TCRdb to between 2016 and 2019). At the level of the whole study: Right after diagnosis and prior to the start of any treatment, 25 to 30 ml EDTA of peripheral blood was drawn from patients. A FACSAria II or Sony SH800 was used to flow-sort some V beta antibody-stained T-cell populations at nearly 100% purity, and TCRB sequencing was also done on sorted V beta1+ cells. Patients and controls did not essentially differ in median age, which was nearly identical between the groups. TCRB deep sequencing was performed for more than 50 rheumatoid arthritis patients and around 20 healthy controls. The study asked whether expanded CD8+ T-cell clones in newly diagnosed, untreated rheumatoid arthritis carry somatic mutations, and used TCRB deep sequencing to characterize clonality. The research as a whole found: The slight underrepresentation of TRBV07 in patients was not corrected for multiple comparisons. CD8+ T-cell clonality in rheumatoid arthritis patients was not significantly different from that in age-matched healthy controls. In about an eighth of the roughly 65 patients, more than 20% of CD8+ cells belonged to the largest CD8+ clone, while several identical CD8+ TCRB sequences were shared between blood and synovial fluid. CD8+ clonality increased with age in patients (Spearman r of about 0.49) but not in healthy controls. The antigen targets of the expanded CD8+ clones were unknown, and absence from virus-specific databases did not rule out viral specificity.

Positive magnetic bead selection on an AutoMACS was used to isolate CD4+ and CD8+ cells, with flow cytometry used to check purity. Initial screening for clonal expansions relied on flow cytometry with a TCR V beta antibody panel, after which sorted CD8+ fractions underwent TCRB deep sequencing for characterization. Peripheral blood mononuclear cells were obtained using density gradient separation with Ficoll-Paque PLUS. Using Nucleospin Tissue or Tissue XS kits, DNA was extracted from CD4-enriched, CD8-enriched or PBMC samples, with quantification by a Qubit 2.0 fluorometer. As regards this clone: Its antigen specificity is not known. No base quality information exists; no much larger clone differs at one position.

Sequencing of TCRB CDR3 was done on genomic DNA with the immunoSEQ assay. The original pipeline was this. Published virus-specific TCRB sequences were compared with patient CD8+ clones larger than 1%, and only a few matches were found. Only productive TCRB rearrangements were included in the analyses. Defining a clone by its unique TCRB CDR3 sequence, the study calculated clonality as a productive clonality index derived from Shannon entropy. Repertoire overlap for a pair of samples was computed from each clone's template counts relative to total templates per sample. Flow cytometry-measured V-gene usage correlated with V-gene usage from TCRB sequencing, with a Spearman r of about 0.56. TCRdb took this table from immuneACCESS and kept in-frame rearrangements with V and J called. Such tables lack part of the clones; where checked against another copy, unresolved V genes explain under half of the gap, and the rest is unexplained. From that table come the V and J calls and clone size; the DNA was used to work out D and trimming. A total of around 16,000 clones appear in this sample, approximately 84% of them only once. The top ten hold roughly 15% of the sample.

V lost 0 bases and J lost 5 bases; the stretch between them is 16 bases long. The CDR3 covers 16 residues, taking in both the cysteine and the phenylalanine. Only the CDR3 DNA stays, 48 bases, in frame from base 1. CDR1 and CDR2, looked up from the germline V gene, are SGDLS and YYNGEE. The sequence is built from TRBV9 and TRBJ2-3, with TRBD2 perhaps the D gene, on 5 matching bases. The clonotype originates from an adult with rheumatoid arthritis. Material for sequencing was CD8+ T cells sorted from blood. The DNA reads as follows: TGTGCCAGCAGCGTAGTCGGGGATAGGCCCAGAGATACGCAGTATTTT. Protein translation: CASSVVGDRPRDTQYF.